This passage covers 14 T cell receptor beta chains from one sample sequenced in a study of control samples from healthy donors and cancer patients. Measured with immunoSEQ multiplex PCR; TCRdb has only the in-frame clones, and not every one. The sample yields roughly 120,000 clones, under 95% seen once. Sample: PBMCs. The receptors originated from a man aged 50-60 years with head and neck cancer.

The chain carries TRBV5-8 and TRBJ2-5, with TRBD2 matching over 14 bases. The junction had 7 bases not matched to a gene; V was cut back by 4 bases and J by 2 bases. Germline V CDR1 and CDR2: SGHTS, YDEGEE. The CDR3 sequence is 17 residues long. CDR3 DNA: TGTGCCAGCAGCCCCGGGACTAGCGGGGGAGCACAAGAGACCCAGTACTTC. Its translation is CASSPGTSGGAQETQYF. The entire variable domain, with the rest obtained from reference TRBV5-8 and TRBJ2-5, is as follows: EAGVTQSPTHLIKTRGQQATLRCSPISGHTSVYWYQQALGLGLQFLLWYDEGEERNRGNFPPRFSGRQFPNYSSELNVNALELEDSALYLCASSPGTSGGAQETQYFGPGTRLLVL.

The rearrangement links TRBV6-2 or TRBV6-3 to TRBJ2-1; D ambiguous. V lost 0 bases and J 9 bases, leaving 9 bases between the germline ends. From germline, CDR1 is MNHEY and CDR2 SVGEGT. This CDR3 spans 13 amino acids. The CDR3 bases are TGTGCCAGCAGTTACTCGAGCCTGTCTGAGCAGTTCTTC. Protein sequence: CASSYSSLSEQFF.

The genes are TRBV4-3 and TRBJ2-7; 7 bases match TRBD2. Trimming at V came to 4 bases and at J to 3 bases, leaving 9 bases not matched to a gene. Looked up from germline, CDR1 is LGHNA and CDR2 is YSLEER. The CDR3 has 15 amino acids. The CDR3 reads CASSLSRGGIYEQYF. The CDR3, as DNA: TGCGCCAGCAGCCTATCTAGGGGAGGGATCTACGAGCAGTACTTC.

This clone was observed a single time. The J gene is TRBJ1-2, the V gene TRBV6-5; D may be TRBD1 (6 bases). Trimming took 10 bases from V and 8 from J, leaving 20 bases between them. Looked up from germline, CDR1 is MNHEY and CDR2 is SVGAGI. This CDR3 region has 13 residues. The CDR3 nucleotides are TGTGCCACGAACCGGTATACCGGGACAGGCTACACCTTC. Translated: CATNRYTGTGYTF.

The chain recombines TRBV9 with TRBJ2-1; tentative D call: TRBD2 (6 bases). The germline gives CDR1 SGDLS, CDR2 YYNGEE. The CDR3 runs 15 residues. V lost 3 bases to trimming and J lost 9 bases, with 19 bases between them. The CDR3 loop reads CASSGQGPEAGEQFF. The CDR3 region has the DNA TGTGCCAGCAGCGGTCAGGGACCCGAAGCGGGTGAGCAGTTCTTC. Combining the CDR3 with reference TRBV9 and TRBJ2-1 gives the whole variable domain DSGVTQTPKHLITATGQRVTLRCSPRSGDLSVYWYQQSLDQGLQFLIQYYNGEERAKGNILERFSAQQFPDLHSELNLSSLELGDSALYFCASSGQGPEAGEQFFGPGTRLTVL.

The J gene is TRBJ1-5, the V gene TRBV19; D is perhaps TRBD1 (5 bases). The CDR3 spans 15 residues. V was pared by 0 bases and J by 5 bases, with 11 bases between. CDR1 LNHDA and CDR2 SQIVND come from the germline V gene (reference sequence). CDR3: CASSIEGRVYQPQHF. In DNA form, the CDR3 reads TGTGCCAGTAGTATAGAGGGCAGGGTTTATCAGCCCCAGCATTTT.

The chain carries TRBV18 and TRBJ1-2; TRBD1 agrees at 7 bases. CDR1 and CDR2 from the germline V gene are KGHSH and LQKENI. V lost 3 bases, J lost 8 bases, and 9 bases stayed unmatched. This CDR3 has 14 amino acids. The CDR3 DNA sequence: TGTGCCAGCTCACCGGACAGGAACCCTTGGGGCTACACCTTC. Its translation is CASSPDRNPWGYTF.

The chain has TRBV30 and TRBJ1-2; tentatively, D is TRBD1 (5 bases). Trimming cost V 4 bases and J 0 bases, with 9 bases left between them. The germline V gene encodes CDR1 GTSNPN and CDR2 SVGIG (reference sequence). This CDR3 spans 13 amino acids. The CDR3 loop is CAWIGAPNYGYTF. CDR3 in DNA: TGTGCCTGGATCGGGGCGCCTAACTATGGCTACACCTTC.

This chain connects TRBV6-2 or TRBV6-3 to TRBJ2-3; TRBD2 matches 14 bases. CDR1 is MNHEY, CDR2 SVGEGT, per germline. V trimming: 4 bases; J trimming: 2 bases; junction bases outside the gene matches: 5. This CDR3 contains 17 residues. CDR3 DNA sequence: TGTGCCAGCAGTTCCCCGGGACTAGCGGGGGTCACAGATACGCAGTATTTT. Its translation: CASSSPGLAGVTDTQYF.

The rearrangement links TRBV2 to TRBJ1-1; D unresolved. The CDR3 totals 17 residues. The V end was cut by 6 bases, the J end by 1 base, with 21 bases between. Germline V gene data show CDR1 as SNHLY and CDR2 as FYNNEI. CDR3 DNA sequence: TGTGCCAGCAGCTCCGCCGGGATCAGGTCGGGGAACACTGAAGCTTTCTTT. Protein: CASSSAGIRSGNTEAFF.

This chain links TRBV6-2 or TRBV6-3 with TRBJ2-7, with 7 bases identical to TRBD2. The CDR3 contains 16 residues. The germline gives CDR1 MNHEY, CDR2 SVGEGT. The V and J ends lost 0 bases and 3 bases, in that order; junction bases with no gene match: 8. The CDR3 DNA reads TGTGCCAGCAGTTACTCGACCGGGACTAACGGCTACGAGCAGTACTTC. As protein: CASSYSTGTNGYEQYF.

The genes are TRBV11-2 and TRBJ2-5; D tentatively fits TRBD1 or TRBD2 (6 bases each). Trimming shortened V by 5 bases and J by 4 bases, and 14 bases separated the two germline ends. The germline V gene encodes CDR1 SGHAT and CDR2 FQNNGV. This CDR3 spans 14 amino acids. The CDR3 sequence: CASSMGGLGETQYF. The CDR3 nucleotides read TGTGCCAGCAGCATGGGGGGCCTTGGAGAGACCCAGTACTTC.

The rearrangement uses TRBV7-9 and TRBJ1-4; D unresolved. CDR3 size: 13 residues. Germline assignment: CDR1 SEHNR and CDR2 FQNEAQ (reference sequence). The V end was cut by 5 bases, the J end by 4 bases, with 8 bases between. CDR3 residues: CASSLMSNEKLFF. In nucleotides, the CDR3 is TGTGCCAGCAGCCTCATGAGTAATGAAAAACTGTTTTTT.

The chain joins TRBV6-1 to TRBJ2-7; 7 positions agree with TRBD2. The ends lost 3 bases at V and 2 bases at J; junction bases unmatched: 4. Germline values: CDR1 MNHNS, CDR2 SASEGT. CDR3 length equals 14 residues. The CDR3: CASSDRGTTYEQYF. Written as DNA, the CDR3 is TGTGCCAGCAGTGACCGGGGGACTACCTACGAGCAGTACTTC.